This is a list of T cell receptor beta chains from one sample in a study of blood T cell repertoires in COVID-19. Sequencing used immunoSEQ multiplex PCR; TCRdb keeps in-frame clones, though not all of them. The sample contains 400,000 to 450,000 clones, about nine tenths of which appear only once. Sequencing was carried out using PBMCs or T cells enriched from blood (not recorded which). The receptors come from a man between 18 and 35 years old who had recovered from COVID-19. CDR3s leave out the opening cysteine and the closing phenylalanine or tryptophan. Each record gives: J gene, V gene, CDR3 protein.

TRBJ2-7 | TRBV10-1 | ASRRDSTRGEQY
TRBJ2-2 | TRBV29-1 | SVESTGGITGELF
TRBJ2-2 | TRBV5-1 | ASRTDRDTGELF
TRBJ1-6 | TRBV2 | ASRMDRVVDSPLH
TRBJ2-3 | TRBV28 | ASSFQRDTQY
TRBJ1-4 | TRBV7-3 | ASTETGGDEKLF
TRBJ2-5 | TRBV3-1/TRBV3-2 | ASSSWGGETQY
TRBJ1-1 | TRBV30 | AWNPDSVYTEAF
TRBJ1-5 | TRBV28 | ASQSRGGGVSNQPQH
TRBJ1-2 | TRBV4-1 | ASSQPGQGRGYT
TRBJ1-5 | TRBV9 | ASSVGPFQPQH
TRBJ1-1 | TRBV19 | ASSFYTEAF
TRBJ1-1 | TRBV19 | ASSILGQGPEAF
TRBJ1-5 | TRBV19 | ASSATGTGNQPQH
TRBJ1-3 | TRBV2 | ASSFPNSGNTIY
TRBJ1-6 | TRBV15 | ATSLRNNSPLH
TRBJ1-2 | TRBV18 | ASSPSTYYGYT
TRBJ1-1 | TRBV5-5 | ASSLRGQTEAF
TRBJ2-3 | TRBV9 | ASSVAGGGQDTQY
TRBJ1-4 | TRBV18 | ASSPPESREKLF
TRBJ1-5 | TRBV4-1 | ASSQTTGGQPQH
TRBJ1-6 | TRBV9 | ASRADYNSPLH
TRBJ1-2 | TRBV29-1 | SARGNYGYT
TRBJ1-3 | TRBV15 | ATSRDPRGPGNTIY
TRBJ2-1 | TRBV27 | ASSLPGLAPVYNEQF
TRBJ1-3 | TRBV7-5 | VRSPLIPIY
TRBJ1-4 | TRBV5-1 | ASSLQGGEKLF
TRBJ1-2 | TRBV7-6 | ASSSDDRGYGYT
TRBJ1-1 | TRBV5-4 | ASTDRGLGVNTEAF